The sequence of this T cell receptor beta chain was determined in a study of T cells in Graves' hyperthyroidism and ophthalmopathy (dated by TCRdb to 2018 to 2020). For context, the study as a whole: To identify distinguishing TCR V-J signatures, a discovery cohort of about a hundred patients was used, comprising 40 to 45 with Graves' ophthalmopathy and roughly 60 with stable Graves' hyperthyroidism. Whether ophthalmopathy could be predicted prospectively was tested in an independent validation cohort made up of under 20 hyperthyroidism patients plus 17 patients who later progressed to ophthalmopathy. The 100 or so discovery patients were randomly split 7:3 into training and test sets. In more than 5 Graves' hyperthyroidism patients, the study also compared T-cell repertoires from thyroid tissue with T-cell repertoires from blood. Following sampling, methimazole starting at 30 mg daily was given to hyperthyroidism patients, and high-dose intravenous methylprednisolone was given to ophthalmopathy patients. According to the paper, TCR Vbeta CDR3 sequencing was carried out on more than 120 peripheral blood samples, which came from fewer than 50 ophthalmopathy, roughly 75 hyperthyroidism and roughly 17 progressor patients.

The table lists this clonotype with a few counts. There is no known antigen for this receptor. Base qualities are not provided; no much larger clone lies one nucleotide away. Broad study findings and their caveats: In validation, the model predicted progression to ophthalmopathy with over 65% sensitivity and around 72% specificity, a median of approximately 6.5 months before onset. Most expanded thyroid clonotypes (frequency above 0.001) were also detected in blood, a finding suggesting that blood repertoires may reflect thyroid immune responses. No statistical method was used to fix the sample size in advance, and group allocation was not hidden from the investigators. A 13 V-J signature model separated ophthalmopathy from stable hyperthyroidism, with around 90% sensitivity and 81% to 83% specificity in cross-validation and 80%/75% in testing.

Stable Graves' hyperthyroidism was defined as the absence of progression to ophthalmopathy over 18 months of follow-up. Hyperthyroidism patients were newly diagnosed, had a disease duration of under 2 months, and were aged 18 to 65 years. Exclusion was applied to patients with uncontrolled infections, other autoimmune diseases, pregnancy or lactation. Diagnoses were based on clinical symptoms, serum thyroxine and TRAb, thyroid ultrasound and orbital computed tomography. Total RNA was extracted using Trizol reagent, and RNA quality was assessed on an Agilent 2100 Bioanalyzer. TCR beta CDR3 regions were amplified from RNA transcripts. The first round of RT-PCR for the TCR CDR3 was performed with the HTBI primer set and the Qiagen OneStep RT-PCR kit. Libraries were constructed in a second round of multiplex PCR, after which size selection and purification were performed. Libraries were sequenced paired-end with 100 bp reads on an Illumina HiSeq2000. In the original analysis: Raw data were processed with SOAPnuke, discarding reads with adapters, uncalled bases, mean Phred below 15, or no exact constant-primer or identifier match. COPE v1.2.5 was used to merge the high-quality paired reads, and each unique nucleotide sequence was defined as a clonotype. Clonotypes were aligned to IMGT TRBV, TRBD and TRBJ reference segments using MiTCR v1.1. Only V-J combinations with frequency above 0.0001, covering approximately 99% of repertoires, were analysed. A TCS score was defined as the ratio between F50 (clonal expansion) and ExV (chaos), using BLOSUM62-based TCRdist between CDR3 peptides within each V-J. Welch's t-statistics and random forest reduced roughly 500 V-J features to some 14, which were used in a naive Bayes classifier (R e1071). TCRdb handled the public reads itself, with Q25 trimming in fastp and clone calling in MiXCR, and kept productive beta chains. Each entry is one CDR3 protein sequence, shown with its most common DNA and genes. The V and J calls here are based on TCRdb, not the publication. The sample table holds about 560,000 distinct CDR3 sequences, of which about half were seen once. The ten largest make up about 7.9% of the sample.

Trimming costs V 6 bases and J 1 base, and their ends lie 27 bases apart. CDR1 is given as SGHTA and CDR2 as FQGNSA, both from the germline V gene. From its cysteine to its phenylalanine, the CDR3 spans 19 amino acids. CDR3 DNA is the only sequence kept; it has 57 bases, read in frame from the first base. The sequence is built from TRBV7-2 and TRBJ1-1, with a tentative D gene TRBD1 over 6 matching bases. Sequenced material: peripheral blood or thyroid tissue (not recorded which). The clonotype originates from a woman aged 18-29 years with Graves' hyperthyroidism. Donor details come from another sample of the same person, matched by shared clones. The DNA sequence is as follows: TGTGCCAGCAGTTCTAGGGGGTTCAGGGGATTCTCGAGGAACACTGAAGCTTTCTTT. Its protein is CASSSRGFRGFSRNTEAFF.